This is a list of T cell receptor beta chains from one sample in a study of blood T cell repertoires in COVID-19. Repertoires were generated with immunoSEQ multiplex PCR, while TCRdb's copy carries only in-frame clones and drops some. The data contain 200,000 to 300,000 clones, roughly 86% of them seen just once; the ten biggest clones take up 4%. What was sequenced was peripheral blood. Receptors were obtained from a man aged 45 to 65 with acute or convalescent COVID-19. CDR3s include the opening cysteine and the closing phenylalanine or tryptophan. A D gene is named only where the DNA matches it firmly. Some rows mark clone size as missing; the rest say once, few, many or name a class of expanded clone.

d_gene: NA; v_gene: TRBV28; abundance: NA; CDR3aa: CASSLDGTYEQYF
d_gene: NA; v_gene: TRBV30; abundance: NA; CDR3aa: CAWSVGSYHGYTF
d_gene: TRBD1; v_gene: TRBV28; abundance: NA; CDR3aa: CASSLLQGSGANVLTF
d_gene: NA; v_gene: TRBV3-1/TRBV3-2; abundance: few; CDR3aa: CASSTTGQYNTGELFF
d_gene: NA; v_gene: TRBV15; abundance: NA; CDR3aa: CATSREEGLGYTF
d_gene: TRBD1; v_gene: TRBV7-8; abundance: NA; CDR3aa: CASSEQGALPYGYTF
d_gene: NA; v_gene: TRBV7-9; abundance: NA; CDR3aa: CASSLDSSYNEQFF
d_gene: TRBD2; v_gene: TRBV11-2; abundance: NA; CDR3aa: CASSPLRGGRETQYF
d_gene: NA; v_gene: TRBV5-1; abundance: NA; CDR3aa: CASSSTGEYSYEQYF
d_gene: NA; v_gene: TRBV30; abundance: few; CDR3aa: CAWSVVGSNQPQHF
d_gene: NA; v_gene: TRBV6-5; abundance: NA; CDR3aa: CASSYSQGVGHEQYF
d_gene: NA; v_gene: TRBV6-6; abundance: NA; CDR3aa: CASSYGGPEQYF
d_gene: NA; v_gene: TRBV18; abundance: NA; CDR3aa: CASSPGHTQSYGYTF